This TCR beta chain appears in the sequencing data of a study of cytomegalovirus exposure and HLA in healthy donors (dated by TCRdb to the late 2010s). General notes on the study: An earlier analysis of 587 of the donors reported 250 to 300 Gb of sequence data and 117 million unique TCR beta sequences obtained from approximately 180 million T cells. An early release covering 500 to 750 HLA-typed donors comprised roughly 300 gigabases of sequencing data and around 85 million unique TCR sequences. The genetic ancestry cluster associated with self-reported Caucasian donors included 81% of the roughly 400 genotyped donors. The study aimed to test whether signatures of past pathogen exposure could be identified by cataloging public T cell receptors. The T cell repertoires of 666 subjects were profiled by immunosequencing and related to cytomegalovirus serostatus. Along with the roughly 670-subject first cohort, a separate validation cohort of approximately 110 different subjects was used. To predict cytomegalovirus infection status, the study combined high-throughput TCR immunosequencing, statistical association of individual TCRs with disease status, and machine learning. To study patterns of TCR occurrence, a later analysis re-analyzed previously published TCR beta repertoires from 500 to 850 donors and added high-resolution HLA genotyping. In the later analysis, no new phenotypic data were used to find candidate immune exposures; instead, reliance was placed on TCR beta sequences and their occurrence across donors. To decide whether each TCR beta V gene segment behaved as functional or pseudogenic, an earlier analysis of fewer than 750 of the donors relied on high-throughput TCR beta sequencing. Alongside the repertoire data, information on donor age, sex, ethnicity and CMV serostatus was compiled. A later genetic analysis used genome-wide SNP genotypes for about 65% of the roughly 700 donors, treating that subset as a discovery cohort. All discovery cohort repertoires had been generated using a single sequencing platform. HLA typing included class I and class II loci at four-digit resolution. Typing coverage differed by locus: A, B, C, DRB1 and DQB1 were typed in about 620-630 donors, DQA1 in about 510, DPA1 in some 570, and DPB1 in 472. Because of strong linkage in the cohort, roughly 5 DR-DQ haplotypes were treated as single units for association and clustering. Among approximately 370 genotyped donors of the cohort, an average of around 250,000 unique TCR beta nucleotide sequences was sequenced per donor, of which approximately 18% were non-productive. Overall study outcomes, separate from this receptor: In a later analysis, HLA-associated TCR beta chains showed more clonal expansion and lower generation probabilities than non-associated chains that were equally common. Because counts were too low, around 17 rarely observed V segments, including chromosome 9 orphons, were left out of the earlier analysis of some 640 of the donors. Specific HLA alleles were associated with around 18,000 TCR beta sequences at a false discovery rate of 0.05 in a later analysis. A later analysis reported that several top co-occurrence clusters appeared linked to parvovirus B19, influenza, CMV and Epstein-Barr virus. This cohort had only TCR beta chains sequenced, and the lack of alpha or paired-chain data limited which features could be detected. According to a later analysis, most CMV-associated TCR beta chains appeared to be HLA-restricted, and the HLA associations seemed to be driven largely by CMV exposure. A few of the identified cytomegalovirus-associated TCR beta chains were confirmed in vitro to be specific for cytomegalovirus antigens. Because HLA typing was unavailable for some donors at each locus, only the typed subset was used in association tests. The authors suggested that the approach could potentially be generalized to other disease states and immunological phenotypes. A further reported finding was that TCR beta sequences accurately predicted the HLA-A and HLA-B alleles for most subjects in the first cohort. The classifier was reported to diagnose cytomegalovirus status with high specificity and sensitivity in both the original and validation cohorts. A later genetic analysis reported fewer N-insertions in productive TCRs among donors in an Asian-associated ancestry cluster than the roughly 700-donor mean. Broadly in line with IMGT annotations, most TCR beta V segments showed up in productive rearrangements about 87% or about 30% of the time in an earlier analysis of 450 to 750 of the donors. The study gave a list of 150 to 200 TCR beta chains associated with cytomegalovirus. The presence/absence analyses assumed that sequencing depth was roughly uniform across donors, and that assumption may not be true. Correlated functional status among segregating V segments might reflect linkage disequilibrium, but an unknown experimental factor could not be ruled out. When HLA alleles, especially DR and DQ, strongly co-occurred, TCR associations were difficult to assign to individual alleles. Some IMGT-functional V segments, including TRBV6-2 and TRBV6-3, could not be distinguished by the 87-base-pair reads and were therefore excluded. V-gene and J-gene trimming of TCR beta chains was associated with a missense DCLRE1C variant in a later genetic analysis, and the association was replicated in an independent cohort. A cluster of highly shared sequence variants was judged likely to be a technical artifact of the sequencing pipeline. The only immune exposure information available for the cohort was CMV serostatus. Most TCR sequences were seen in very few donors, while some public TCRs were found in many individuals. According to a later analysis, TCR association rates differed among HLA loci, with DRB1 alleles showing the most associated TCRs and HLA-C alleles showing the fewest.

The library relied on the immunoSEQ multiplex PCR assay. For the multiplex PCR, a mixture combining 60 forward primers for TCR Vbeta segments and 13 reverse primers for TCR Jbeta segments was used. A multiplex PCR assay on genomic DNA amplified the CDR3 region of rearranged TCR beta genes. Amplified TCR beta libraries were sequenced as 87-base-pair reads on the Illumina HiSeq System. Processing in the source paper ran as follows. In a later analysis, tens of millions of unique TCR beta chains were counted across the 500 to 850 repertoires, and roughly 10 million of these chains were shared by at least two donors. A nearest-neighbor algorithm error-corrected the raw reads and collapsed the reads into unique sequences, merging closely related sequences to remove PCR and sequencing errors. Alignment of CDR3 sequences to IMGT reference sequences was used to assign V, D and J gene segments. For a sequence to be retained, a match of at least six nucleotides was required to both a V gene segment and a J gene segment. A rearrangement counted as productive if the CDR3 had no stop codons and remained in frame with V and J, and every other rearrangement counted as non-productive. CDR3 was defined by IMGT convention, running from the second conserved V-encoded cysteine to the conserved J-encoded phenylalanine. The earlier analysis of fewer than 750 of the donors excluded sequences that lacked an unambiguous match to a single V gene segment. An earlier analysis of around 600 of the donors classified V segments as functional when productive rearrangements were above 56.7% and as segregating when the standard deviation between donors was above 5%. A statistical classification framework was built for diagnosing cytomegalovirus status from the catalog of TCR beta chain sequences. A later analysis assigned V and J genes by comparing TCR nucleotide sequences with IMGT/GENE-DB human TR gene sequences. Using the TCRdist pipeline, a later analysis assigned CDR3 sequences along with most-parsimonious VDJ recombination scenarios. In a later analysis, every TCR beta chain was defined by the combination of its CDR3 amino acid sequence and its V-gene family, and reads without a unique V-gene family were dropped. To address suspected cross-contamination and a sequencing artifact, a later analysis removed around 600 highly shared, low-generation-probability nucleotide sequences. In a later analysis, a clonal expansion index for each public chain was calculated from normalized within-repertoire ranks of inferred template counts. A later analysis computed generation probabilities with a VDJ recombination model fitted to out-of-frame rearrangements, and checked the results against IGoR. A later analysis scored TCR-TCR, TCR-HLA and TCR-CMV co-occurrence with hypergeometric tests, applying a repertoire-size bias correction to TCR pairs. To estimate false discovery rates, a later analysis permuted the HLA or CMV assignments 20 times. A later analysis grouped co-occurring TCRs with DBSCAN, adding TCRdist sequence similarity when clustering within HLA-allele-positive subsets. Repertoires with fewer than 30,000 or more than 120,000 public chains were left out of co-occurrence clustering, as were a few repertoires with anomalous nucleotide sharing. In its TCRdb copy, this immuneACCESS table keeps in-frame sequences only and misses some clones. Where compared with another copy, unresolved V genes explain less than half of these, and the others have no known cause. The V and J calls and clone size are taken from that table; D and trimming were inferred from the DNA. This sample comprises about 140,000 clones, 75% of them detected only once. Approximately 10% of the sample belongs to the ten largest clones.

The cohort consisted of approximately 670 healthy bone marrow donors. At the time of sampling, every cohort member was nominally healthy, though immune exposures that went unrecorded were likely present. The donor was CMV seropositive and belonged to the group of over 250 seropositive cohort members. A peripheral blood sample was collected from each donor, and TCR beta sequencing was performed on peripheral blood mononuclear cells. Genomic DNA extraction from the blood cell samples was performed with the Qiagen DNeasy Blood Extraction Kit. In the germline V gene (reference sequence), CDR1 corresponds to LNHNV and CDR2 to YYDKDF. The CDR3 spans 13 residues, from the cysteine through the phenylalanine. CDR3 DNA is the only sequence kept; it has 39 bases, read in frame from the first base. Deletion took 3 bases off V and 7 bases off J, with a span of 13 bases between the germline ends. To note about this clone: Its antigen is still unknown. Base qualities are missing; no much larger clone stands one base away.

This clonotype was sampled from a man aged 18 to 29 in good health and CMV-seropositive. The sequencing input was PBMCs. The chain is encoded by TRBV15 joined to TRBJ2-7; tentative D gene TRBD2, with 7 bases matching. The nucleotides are TGTGCCACCAGCAGTCGGGGGGCCCGGGAGCAGTACTTC. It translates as CATSSRGAREQYF. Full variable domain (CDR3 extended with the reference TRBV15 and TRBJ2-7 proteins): DAMVIQNPRYQVTQFGKPVTLSCSQTLNHNVMYWYQQKSSQAPKLLFHYYDKDFNNEADTPDNFQSRRPNTSFCFLDIRSPGLGDTAMYLCATSSRGAREQYFGPGTRLTVT.